This entry lists 25 T cell receptor beta chains sequenced from one sample in a study of Graves' ophthalmopathy and Graves' hyperthyroidism. Amplification from RNA transcripts yielded the TCR beta CDR3 regions. HTBI primers primed a first-round RT-PCR, and a second-round multiplex PCR followed. A single record per CDR3 protein comes from TCRdb applying MiXCR to the multiplex PCR reads. The table records under 350,000 distinct CDR3 sequences, under 20% of them present only once. The sequencing input was peripheral blood. These receptors all stem from an adult man with Graves' ophthalmopathy.

This clonotype was observed at least ten times. The rearrangement uses TRBV27 and TRBJ1-5; possible D gene TRBD1, 6 bases. Trimming removed 0 bases from V and 15 bases from J, with 21 bases in between. CDR1 is MNHEY, CDR2 SMNVEV, per germline (reference sequence). This CDR3 is 15 amino acids long. The CDR3 region has the DNA TGTGCCAGCAGTTTATCAGGGGGTAAGGGATCAGCCCGGCATTTT. This sequence encodes CASSLSGGKGSARHF.

This clonotype was detected only a few times. The chain is built from TRBV4-1 and TRBJ2-4; no firm D call. V was clipped by 4 bases and J by 5 bases, with 21 bases between them. The CDR3 length is 17 residues. Germline CDR1 is MGHRA and CDR2 is YSYEKL. The CDR3 sequence: CASSLAGQTNSQNIQYF. DNA of the CDR3: TGCGCCAGCAGCCTGGCCGGGCAGACAAATTCCCAAAACATTCAGTACTTC.

The sample holds many counts of this clonotype. The chain combines TRBV27 with TRBJ1-5; a weak D match, TRBD1 (5 bases). This CDR3 is 13 amino acids long. Germline CDR1 MNHEY, CDR2 SMNVEV (reference sequence). V was trimmed by 8 bases and J by 9 bases, leaving 17 bases between them. CDR3 nucleotide sequence: TGTGCCAGCGGGGACCCCGTTTTAGGGCCCCAGCATTTT. Its protein is CASGDPVLGPQHF.

This clonotype was recorded many times. The V and J genes are TRBV13 and TRBJ2-7; 10 bases are shared with TRBD2. In germline, CDR1 is PRHDT, CDR2 FYEKMQ (reference sequence). Trimming took 1 base from V and 0 from J; bases not matched to a gene: 9. CDR3 length: 18 residues. The CDR3 DNA is TGTGCCAGCAGCTTAGCGGTGAGAGGACTAGCGGCCTCCTACGAGCAGTACTTC. It codes for CASSLAVRGLAASYEQYF.

This clonotype was seen many times. The chain combines TRBV29-1 with TRBJ2-6, with unresolved D. Germline V gene lookup returns CDR1 SQVTM and CDR2 ANQGSEA. The V end lost 5 bases, the J end lost 4 bases, and 9 bases lay between the germline ends. CDR3 size: 13 residues. CDR3 DNA sequence: TGCAGCGTTTTGACTCCGGGGGCCAACGTCCTGACTTTC. It codes for CSVLTPGANVLTF.

The sample holds many counts of this clonotype. This rearrangement joins TRBV7-2 to TRBJ1-2, with D perhaps matching TRBD1 (6 bases). CDR1 is SGHTA, CDR2 FQGNSA, per germline. V dropped 0 bases and J dropped 4 bases, with 6 bases sitting between them. The length of the CDR3 is 13 residues. In DNA form, the CDR3 reads TGTGCCAGCAGCTTAGCCAGGGGCTATGGCTACACCTTC. Its translation: CASSLARGYGYTF.

This clonotype was found many times. The chain recombines TRBV20-1 with TRBJ2-7; the D is unclear. Germline V gives CDR1 DFQATT, CDR2 SNEGSKA (reference sequence). The CDR3 covers 13 residues. V was clipped by 3 bases and J by 6 bases, with 15 bases between them. The CDR3: CSASITPRREQYF. DNA for the CDR3: TGCAGTGCTAGTATTACACCCCGACGCGAGCAGTACTTC.

As for this clonotype: This could be a read error, since a much larger clone is one nucleotide away. V and J are TRBV7-9 and TRBJ1-6; D gene unclear. V was pared by 3 bases and J by 11 bases, with 11 bases between. This CDR3 has 13 residues. Per the germline V gene, CDR1 is SEHNR and CDR2 is FQNEAQ (reference sequence). CDR3 sequence: CASSFGRDPPLHF. CDR3 bases: TGTGCCAGCAGCTTTGGAAGGGATCCACCCCTCCACTTT.

This clonotype showed up many times. The chain uses TRBV12-3 or TRBV12-4 and TRBJ2-2; weak D call: TRBD2 (5 bases). The CDR3 sequence is 13 residues long. Trimming took 6 bases from V and 3 from J, leaving 8 bases between them. The CDR3 sequence: CASRRDHTGELFF. CDR3 DNA: TGTGCCAGCAGGAGGGATCACACCGGGGAGCTGTTTTTT.

In this sample, this clonotype turned up many times. V is TRBV28 and J is TRBJ2-7; the D call may be TRBD1 or TRBD2 (5 bases each). CDR1 MDHEN and CDR2 SYDVKM come from the germline V gene. This CDR3 is built from 15 residues. V was shortened by 6 bases and J by 2 bases, with 17 bases between the two germline ends. CDR3 loop: CASRPLRDGPYEQYF. In DNA form, the CDR3 reads TGTGCCAGCAGACCGCTCCGGGACGGACCCTACGAGCAGTACTTC.

There are many counts of this clonotype. This chain uses TRBV29-1 with TRBJ2-5; 9 bases are a match to TRBD2. The CDR3 loop spans 19 amino acids. V gave up 0 bases and J gave up 0 bases; unmatched junction bases: 14. Germline CDR1 reads SQVTM; CDR2 reads ANQGSEA. The CDR3 DNA reads as TGCAGCGTTGAAGAGCCCGGGGCGGGGGGGCTCGGGTACCAAGAGACCCAGTACTTC. Translated: CSVEEPGAGGLGYQETQYF.

Many counts were recorded for this clonotype. The chain couples TRBV6-2 or TRBV6-3 to TRBJ1-5, with 10 bases matching TRBD1. The V segment lost 1 base and the J segment 5 bases; nucleotides outside the gene matches: 2. The CDR3 loop spans 15 amino acids. CDR1 is MNHEY, CDR2 SVGEGT, per germline. As DNA, the CDR3 is TGTGCCAGCAGTTACTTGGGACAGGGGCATCAGCCCCAGCATTTT. Translating gives CASSYLGQGHQPQHF.

This clonotype was seen at least ten times. The rearrangement joins TRBV6-2 or TRBV6-3 to TRBJ1-1; D remains unclear. Trimming took off 0 bases at V and 1 base at J, with 9 bases between the two ends. Per the germline V gene, CDR1 is MNHEY and CDR2 is SVGEGT. CDR3 size: 15 residues. The DNA of the CDR3 is TGTGCCAGCAGTTACTCACTCCCGGGGAACACTGAAGCTTTCTTT. It codes for CASSYSLPGNTEAFF.

This clonotype has ten or more counts. V usage is TRBV3-1 and J usage is TRBJ2-2; D remains unclear. This CDR3 has 13 residues. From germline, CDR1 is LGHDT and CDR2 YNNKEL (reference sequence). V was pared by 4 bases and J by 1 base, with 4 bases between. CDR3 residues: CASSPLNTGELFF. DNA for the CDR3: TGTGCCAGCAGCCCTCTGAACACCGGGGAGCTGTTTTTT. The full variable domain, with the rest looked up from reference TRBV3-1 and TRBJ2-2, is DTAVSQTPKYLVTQMGNDKSIKCEQNLGHDTMYWYKQDSKKFLKIMFSYNNKELIINETVPNRFSPKSPDKAHLNLHINSLELGDSAVYFCASSPLNTGELFFGEGSRLTVL.

A few counts support this clonotype. The chain is built from TRBV6-5 and TRBJ2-7; 9 nucleotides align to TRBD2. This CDR3 spans 14 amino acids. The V segment lost 3 bases and the J segment 3 bases; nucleotides outside the gene matches: 3. CDR1 and CDR2 (germline): MNHEY, SVGAGI. CDR3 sequence (DNA): TGTGCCAGCAGTTATGTTAGCGGGAGCTACGAGCAGTACTTC. Protein product: CASSYVSGSYEQYF.

This clonotype was recorded a few times. This chain uses TRBV15 with TRBJ1-5; maybe TRBD1 (5 bases). The germline gives CDR1 LNHNV, CDR2 YYDKDF (reference sequence). V was clipped by 5 bases and J by 0 bases, with 11 bases between them. The CDR3 contains 15 residues. CDR3 amino acids: CATSPQGYSNQPQHF. DNA for the CDR3: TGTGCCACCAGCCCTCAGGGATATAGCAATCAGCCCCAGCATTTT.

The chain combines TRBV18 with TRBJ1-1; possible D gene TRBD1, 5 bases. Trimming stripped 2 bases from V and 3 bases from J, with 10 bases between. This CDR3 region has 14 residues. Germline V CDR1 and CDR2: KGHSH, LQKENI. CDR3 sequence reads: CASSPAQVDTEAFF. CDR3 nucleotides: TGTGCCAGCTCACCAGCACAGGTTGACACTGAAGCTTTCTTT.

This clonotype was detected ten times or more. The rearrangement joins TRBV6-2 or TRBV6-3 to TRBJ1-3, with 8 bases matching TRBD1. CDR1 is MNHEY, CDR2 SVGEGT, per germline. The ends lost 0 bases at V and 2 bases at J; junction bases unmatched: 6. The CDR3 has 17 amino acids. Written as DNA, the CDR3 is TGTGCCAGCAGTTACTCCCCGGGACAGGTCGCTGGAAACACCATATATTTT. This encodes CASSYSPGQVAGNTIYF.

This clonotype was counted at least ten times. The rearrangement uses TRBV6-1 and TRBJ2-3; 8 bases agree with TRBD2. The CDR3 totals 17 residues. CDR1 is MNHNS, CDR2 SASEGT, per germline. J was trimmed by 0 bases and V by 5 bases; bases with no gene match: 10. CDR3 protein: CASSLAGYGSSTDTQYF. The CDR3 region has the DNA TGTGCCAGCAGTCTAGCGGGCTATGGGTCTAGCACAGATACGCAGTATTTT.

This clonotype was picked up many times. The V and J genes are TRBV11-3 and TRBJ2-7; TRBD1 matches at 9 bases. The length of the CDR3 is 16 residues. Trimming cost V 6 bases and J 4 bases; bases outside gene matches: 13. Germline V CDR1 and CDR2: SGHNT, YENEEA. The CDR3 sequence is CASSLTLGTGSYEQYF. DNA for the CDR3: TGTGCCAGCAGTCTTACCCTGGGGACAGGGTCGTACGAGCAGTACTTC. Drawing the rest from reference TRBV11-3 and TRBJ2-7, the complete variable domain is EAGVVQSPRYKIIEKKQPVAFWCNPISGHNTLYWYLQNLGQGPELLIRYENEEAVDDSQLPKDRFSAERLKGVDSTLKIQPAELGDSAVYLCASSLTLGTGSYEQYFGPGTRLTVT.

This clonotype was detected many times. The V gene is TRBV7-8, the J gene TRBJ1-1; 12 bases are a match to TRBD1. The V gene's germline CDR1 is SGHVS and CDR2 FQNEAQ. V lost 2 bases to trimming and J lost 4 bases; unmatched junction nucleotides: 8. There are 17 residues in the CDR3. The CDR3 nucleotides are TGTGCCAGCAGCTTACGGGACAGGGGGCTTCGGAGCACTGAAGCTTTCTTT. Its translation is CASSLRDRGLRSTEAFF.

This sequence joins TRBV7-2 and TRBJ2-7; D is uncertain. From germline, CDR1 is SGHTA and CDR2 FQGNSA. V lost 7 bases and J lost 0, with 13 bases in between. The CDR3 contains 14 residues. The CDR3 loop reads CASIPGGNSYEQYF. The CDR3, as DNA: TGTGCCAGCATTCCCGGTGGAAACTCCTACGAGCAGTACTTC. The entire variable domain, with the rest obtained from reference TRBV7-2 and TRBJ2-7, is as follows: GAGVSQSPSNKVTEKGKDVELRCDPISGHTALYWYRQSLGQGLEFLIYFQGNSAPDKSGLPSDRFSAERTGGSVSTLTIQRTQQEDSAVYLCASIPGGNSYEQYFGPGTRLTVT.

The V and J genes are TRBV6-1 and TRBJ1-1; 7 bases map to TRBD1. The germline gives CDR1 MNHNS, CDR2 SASEGT. Losses at the gene ends were 4 bases for V and 3 bases for J; bases not matched to a gene: 14. The CDR3 covers 17 residues. CDR3 coding DNA: TGTGCCAGCAGTGCCACGGGATTCCGGACAGGCCACACTGAAGCTTTCTTT. Translated, it gives CASSATGFRTGHTEAFF.

This clonotype was detected ten times or more. The genes are TRBV24-1 and TRBJ1-2; no firm D call. V was pared by 7 bases and J by 0 bases, with 11 bases between. The CDR3 loop spans 14 amino acids. Germline V lookup: CDR1 KGHDR, CDR2 SFDVKD. The DNA of the CDR3 is TGTGCCACCAGCAGGTCGGGCTCTAACTATGGCTACACCTTC. It codes for CATSRSGSNYGYTF.

This clonotype was recorded at least ten times. Here the CDR3 DNA reads TGTGCCAGCAGCCCCGTCCGGACAGTTGGCTACACCTTC. Encoded protein: CASSPVRTVGYTF. The chain has TRBV6-5 and TRBJ1-2; a possible D gene is TRBD1 (6 bases). The CDR3 spans 13 residues. CDR1 MNHEY and CDR2 SVGAGI come from the germline V gene. Trimming cost V 6 bases and J 7 bases, with 15 bases left between them.